This T cell receptor (beta chain) was observed in a study of blood T cell repertoires in COVID-19 (TCRdb year 2020). Study-wide context: The collaborator samples originated in the United States, Italy and Spain and spanned the acute and convalescent phases of COVID-19. Deeply sampled blood TCRbeta repertoires from subjects exposed to, actively infected with, or recovered from COVID-19 were included in the dataset. A freely available public database, intended as a resource for researchers studying the immune response to SARS-CoV-2, is where the repertoires were released. Where available, HLA class I and class II types were taken from metadata supplied by the sample provider and were not determined by assay-based typing. The prospective study material was composed of cDNA or gDNA derived from T cells, B-cell-depleted T cells, or PBMCs. Samples were obtained from the ongoing ImmuneRACE study (first 160 participants) and from 1,200 or so subjects provided by 6 global collaborators. Nearly every sample came with metadata listing a de-identified subject ID, COVID-19 status, age in years and sex.

Collaborating institutions collected whole blood in K2EDTA tubes following their own protocols. For TCRbeta analysis, collaborator samples were shipped as frozen whole blood, as isolated PBMCs, or as DNA extracted from either sample type. TCRbeta CDR3 regions were amplified from genomic DNA using the immunoSEQ Assay, a bias-controlled multiplex PCR. The paper's processing steps were these. Nucleated cell counts per sample were estimated from amplification of reference gene primers within the assay. To quantify the absolute abundance of each unique TCRbeta CDR3 rearrangement, sequence reads were collapsed and filtered. Productive Simpson clonality was computed per sample as the square root of Simpson's diversity index over productive rearrangements. TCRdb mirrors the immuneACCESS table, restricted to in-frame sequences. Some clones are absent from its copies; in checked studies, under half trace to an unresolved V gene, and the reason for the others is unknown. That table furnishes V, J and clone size, whereas the DNA furnished D and trimming. The sample data list 75,000 to 90,000 clones, and roughly 80% of these were observed just once. The leading ten clones occupy about a sixth of the sample.

From its cysteine to its phenylalanine, the CDR3 spans 14 amino acids. The only DNA kept is the CDR3, 42 bases in frame from the first base. According to the germline V gene, CDR1 reads SGHDT and CDR2 reads YYEEEE. Unmatched junction bases come to 0, with V trimmed by 2 bases and J by 3 bases. Results and caveats for the whole study, not just this receptor: Clinical and demographic metadata were provided uncurated, with the amount varying by source and participant.

Only one count was recorded for this clone. No antigen is known for it. Base qualities are missing; no much larger clone stands one base away. The rearranged chain carries TRBV5-6 and TRBJ1-4, with 8 bases matching TRBD1. The source of this sequence is an elderly man with active or convalescent COVID-19. Sample: peripheral blood. The DNA is as follows: TGTGCCAGCAGCTTACAGGGGGCTAATGAAAAACTGTTTTTT. Translated, this is CASSLQGANEKLFF.